The T cell receptor (beta chain) described here comes from a study of metastatic and nonmetastatic thyroid tumors. Across the whole study: The comparison covered peripheral blood and tumor or nodule tissue in malignant and benign thyroid patients. Study-wide points: Malignant thyroid tumors reportedly had TCR beta diversity that was significantly higher than in benign nodules, in blood and tumor.

V trimming: 3 bases; J trimming: 4 bases; junction bases outside the gene matches: 4. This CDR3 has 14 residues. CDR1 is KGHSH and CDR2 is LQKENI in the germline V gene. Until they underwent thyroid surgery, no patient had received any treatment. This clone was observed at least ten times. The antigen remains unidentified. The sample contains more than one DNA sequence encoding this CDR3. Authors' processing steps: CDR3 was compared across clinicopathological groups, and the resulting differences were used to build a distant-metastasis classifier for papillary thyroid cancer. TCRdb reprocessed the PCR reads via MiXCR. TCRdb, not the authors, supplied the V and J calls. The table has around 19,000 clones, approximately 24% seen once.

The material sequenced was tumor tissue. This receptor was identified in a female donor with papillary thyroid cancer or a benign thyroid nodule (not recorded which). Some clones in this sample may be carry-over from other donors' samples. The rearrangement uses TRBV18 and TRBJ2-5, with 8 bases aligning to TRBD1. This CDR3 is CASSPRDRGETQYF. CDR3 in DNA: TGTGCCAGCTCACCGAGAGACAGGGGAGAGACCCAGTACTTC. Full variable domain (remainder filled in from reference TRBV18 and TRBJ2-5): NAGVMQNPRHLVRRRGQEARLRCSPMKGHSHVYWYRQLPEEGLKFMVYLQKENIIDESGMPKERFSAEFPKEGPSILRIQQVVRGDSAAYFCASSPRDRGETQYFGPGTRLLVL.